These 20 T cell receptor beta chains came from one sample sequenced in a study of regulatory T cells in long-lasting Graves disease. Time point reported: newly diagnosed GD, antithyroid drugs for less than 3 months. The TCR library was prepared using RNA isolated from PBMCs. Researchers made TCR beta libraries by using iRepertoire HTBI primers and running Arm-PCR on CDR3 regions. TCRdb reprocessed the multiplex PCR reads with MiXCR, giving one entry per CDR3 protein. This sample has about 420,000 distinct CDR3 sequences, with around 15% found just once. The same sample was also studied in work on T cells in Graves' hyperthyroidism and ophthalmopathy.

Sequenced material: peripheral blood mononuclear cells (PBMCs), taken at new diagnosis, from a patient treated with antithyroid drugs. The receptor source for this set is a woman under 30 with Graves disease.

Of note for this clonotype: This may arise from a read error, as a much more abundant clone is one base away. The V and J genes are TRBV6-2 or TRBV6-3 and TRBJ2-3; D gene ambiguous. V gave up 5 bases and J gave up 4 bases, with 7 bases separating them. The CDR3 totals 12 residues. CDR1 is MNHEY, CDR2 SVGEGT, per germline. For the CDR3, the DNA is TGTGCCAGCAGTCTGGAAGCAGATACGCAGTATTTT. It codes for CASSLEADTQYF.

The chain links TRBV15 to TRBJ1-5; the match to TRBD1 covers 7 bases. This CDR3 is 12 amino acids long. V dropped 5 bases and J dropped 7; count of bases not matched to a gene: 2. The germline V gene has CDR1 LNHNV and CDR2 YYDKDF (reference sequence). Here the CDR3 reads CATSGDRQPQHF. The CDR3 DNA follows: TGTGCCACCAGCGGGGACAGACAGCCCCAGCATTTT.

This clonotype came up many times. The chain links TRBV2 to TRBJ2-3; 15 positions agree with TRBD2. Germline V gene sequence: CDR1 SNHLY, CDR2 FYNNEI. CDR3 size: 18 residues. Germline trimming cut 8 bases from V and 5 bases from J; bases unmatched to any gene: 14. In DNA form, the CDR3 reads TGTGCCAGCCGGGGACCGTGGACTAGCGGGAGGGCTCTAGATACGCAGTATTTT. It yields the protein CASRGPWTSGRALDTQYF.

This clonotype was found many times. This chain joins TRBV20-1 and TRBJ2-7; possibly TRBD2 for D (5 bases). This CDR3 contains 11 residues. The V gene lost 3 bases and the J gene lost 6 bases, with 9 bases spanning the gap. In germline, CDR1 is DFQATT, CDR2 SNEGSKA (reference sequence). CDR3 residues: CSASGGGEQYF. CDR3 nucleotides: TGCAGTGCTAGCGGAGGTGGCGAGCAGTACTTC.

As for this clonotype: It is likely a read error: a sequence one base away is far more abundant. The chain links TRBV5-1 to TRBJ2-4, with 8 bases fitting TRBD2. The CDR3 has 15 amino acids. Germline assignment: CDR1 SGHRS and CDR2 YFSETQ. Unmatched junction bases numbered 12, after V lost 0 bases and J lost 13 bases. Here the CDR3 DNA reads TGCGCCAGCAGCTTGGATGGGACTAGTACCGATGAGCAGTACTTC. It is translated as CASSLDGTSTDEQYF.

Ten or more counts support this clonotype. This chain connects TRBV27 to TRBJ1-6; TRBD1 aligns across 9 bases. The CDR3 length is 14 residues. Germline values: CDR1 MNHEY, CDR2 SMNVEV (reference sequence). V was clipped by 5 bases and J by 12 bases; unmatched bases: 8. The CDR3 spells CASSTTGTGRPLHF. The CDR3 DNA sequence: TGTGCCAGCAGTACCACCGGGACAGGGCGACCCCTCCACTTT.

This clonotype was picked up one time. The chain combines TRBV6-1 with TRBJ2-7; D gene ambiguous. Germline V CDR1 and CDR2: MNHNS, SASEGT. CDR3 size: 13 residues. V lost 8 bases, J lost 0 bases, and 11 bases lay in between. CDR3 loop: CASGETVSYEQYF. In DNA form, the CDR3 reads TGTGCCAGCGGGGAAACAGTCTCCTACGAGCAGTACTTC.

In this sample, this clonotype turned up a few times. The J gene is TRBJ2-1, the V gene TRBV4-1, with 13 bases matching TRBD2. V was pared by 0 bases and J by 9 bases, with 8 bases of the junction left unmatched. Germline V CDR1 and CDR2: MGHRA, YSYEKL. The CDR3 has 17 amino acids. The CDR3 is CASSQDEGTSGIGEQFF. CDR3 DNA: TGCGCCAGCAGCCAAGATGAAGGGACTAGCGGGATTGGTGAGCAGTTCTTC.

In DNA form, the CDR3 reads TGCGCCAGCATGGGTCCAAACACCGGGGAGCTGTTTTTT. Amino acids: CASMGPNTGELFF. V is TRBV10-1 and J is TRBJ2-2; D unresolved. Trimming shortened V by 7 bases and J by 2 bases, and 8 bases separated the two germline ends. Germline-derived CDR1 and CDR2 are WNHNN and SYGVQD (reference sequence). The CDR3 runs 13 residues.

This clonotype was counted at least ten times. Germline and junction disagree at one end, which may indicate a read error. The rearrangement joins TRBV2 to TRBJ1-4; TRBD1 is a possible D gene (5 bases). Germline loops: CDR1 SNHLY, CDR2 FYNNEI. This CDR3 spans 12 amino acids. The CDR3 coding sequence is TGTGCCAGCAGTGAGAGTTCTGGCAGACAGATTTTT. The encoded protein is CASSESSGRQIF.

For this clonotype: The junction differs from germline at one of its ends, possibly a read error. J is TRBJ1-1 and V is TRBV7-6; D unclear. Germline CDR1 SGHVS, CDR2 FNYEAQ. This CDR3 contains 13 residues. The CDR3 here is CASRLGENTEAFF. The CDR3 DNA sequence: TGTGCCAGCAGATTAGGAGAGAACACTGAAGCTTTCTTT.

This clonotype came up a few times. The chain recombines TRBV4-1 with TRBJ2-1, with 12 bases aligning to TRBD2. The ends lost 1 base at V and 5 bases at J; junction bases unmatched: 6. The length of the CDR3 is 17 residues. Germline CDR1 reads MGHRA; CDR2 reads YSYEKL. The CDR3 loop reads CASSQVALAGGDNEQFF. The DNA for the CDR3 is TGCGCCAGCAGCCAAGTAGCTCTAGCGGGAGGGGACAATGAGCAGTTCTTC.

This clonotype was counted only a few times. The chain joins TRBV9 to TRBJ2-2; 10 bases agree with TRBD2. With V trimmed by 0 bases and J by 6 bases, 14 bases remained unmatched. The CDR3 is 19 residues long. Germline values: CDR1 SGDLS, CDR2 YYNGEE. CDR3 sequence reads: CASSVEGQAGGILAGELFF. The CDR3 coding sequence is TGTGCCAGCAGCGTAGAGGGGCAAGCGGGAGGGATCTTAGCCGGGGAGCTGTTTTTT.

V is TRBV10-1 and J is TRBJ2-2, with no clear D. CDR1 and CDR2 (germline): WNHNN, SYGVQD (reference sequence). The CDR3 has 13 residues. The V gene lost 0 bases and the J gene lost 6 bases, with 5 bases spanning the gap. CDR3 nucleotide sequence: TGCGCCAGCAGTGAGTCGAATCCCGGGGAGCTGTTTTTT. Amino acid sequence: CASSESNPGELFF.

V gene TRBV9 combines with J gene TRBJ1-2; D gene unclear. The CDR3 extends over 15 amino acids. The germline CDR1 and CDR2 sequences are SGDLS and YYNGEE. V gave up 0 bases and J gave up 1 base, with 10 bases separating them. As DNA, the CDR3 is TGTGCCAGCAGCGTAGGGTCACAGCTTAACTATGGCTACACCTTC. This gives the protein CASSVGSQLNYGYTF.

This clonotype appeared many times. V and J are TRBV7-2 and TRBJ1-2, with D maybe TRBD1 (5 bases). This CDR3 contains 14 residues. V was cut by 1 base and J by 4 bases, with 10 bases left in between. The germline gives CDR1 SGHTA, CDR2 FQGNSA. The CDR3 nucleotides read TGTGCCAGCAGCTTAGGGGGCCAGGTCTATGGCTACACCTTC. This translates into CASSLGGQVYGYTF. Full variable domain (outside the CDR3, taken from reference TRBV7-2 and TRBJ1-2): GAGVSQSPSNKVTEKGKDVELRCDPISGHTALYWYRQSLGQGLEFLIYFQGNSAPDKSGLPSDRFSAERTGGSVSTLTIQRTQQEDSAVYLCASSLGGQVYGYTFGSGTRLTVV.

Points on this clonotype: A clone one base away is much larger, so this may be a read error. V and J are TRBV10-2 and TRBJ2-7; possibly TRBD1 for D (6 bases). The CDR3 contains 14 residues. Germline V CDR1 and CDR2: WSHSY, SAAADI. DNA of the CDR3: TGCGCCGGCAGTGTGACAGGCAACTCCTACGAGCAGTACTTC. It encodes CAGSVTGNSYEQYF.

This clonotype showed up many times. The CDR3 loop is CSARDLAGGRETQYF. DNA for the CDR3: TGCAGTGCTAGAGACCTAGCGGGAGGTCGAGAGACCCAGTACTTC. The chain carries TRBV20-1 and TRBJ2-5; 11 positions match TRBD2. V lost 0 bases, J lost 4 bases, and 4 bases stayed unmatched. This CDR3 spans 15 amino acids. Germline loops: CDR1 DFQATT, CDR2 SNEGSKA (reference sequence).

In its sample, this clonotype was seen a few times. The chain employs TRBV7-9 and TRBJ2-2; 13 nucleotides agree with TRBD2. The germline V gene has CDR1 SEHNR and CDR2 FQNEAQ (reference sequence). V lost 6 bases, J lost 7 bases, and 2 bases stayed unmatched. The CDR3 runs to 14 residues. DNA of the CDR3: TGTGCCAGCAGACGGACTAGCGGGAGCGGGGAGCTGTTTTTT. Translation: CASRRTSGSGELFF.

The rearrangement links TRBV25-1 to TRBJ2-2; D is uncertain. The germline CDR1 and CDR2 sequences are MGHDK and SYGVNS. CDR3 length equals 16 residues. Trimming cost V 4 bases and J 8 bases, with 20 bases left between them. The CDR3 reads CASSGSLRPYPGELFF. DNA for the CDR3: TGTGCCAGCAGTGGGTCCCTTCGCCCGTACCCGGGGGAGCTGTTTTTT.